The 32 T cell receptor beta chains below come from one sample, sequenced in a study of T cell responses to AZD1222 COVID-19 vaccine. TCRdb's copy holds only in-frame clones and misses some; the assay was immunoSEQ multiplex PCR. The sample has under 150,000 clones, 92% seen once. Sequenced here: peripheral blood, sampled 28 days after the second AZD1222 dose. Receptor source: an adult who received the AZD1222 COVID-19 vaccine.

The chain carries TRBV11-2 and TRBJ1-1; tentative D call: TRBD1 (5 bases). V lost 5 bases and J 1 base, leaving 11 bases between the germline ends. The CDR3 has 14 amino acids. Germline CDR1 and CDR2: SGHAT and FQNNGV. The CDR3 DNA follows: TGTGCCAGCAGCGCCGGGGGGAGGAACACTGAAGCTTTCTTT. Amino acid sequence: CASSAGGRNTEAFF. Using reference TRBV11-2 and TRBJ1-1 for the parts outside the CDR3, the full variable domain is EAGVAQSPRYKIIEKRQSVAFWCNPISGHATLYWYQQILGQGPKLLIQFQNNGVVDDSQLPKDRFSAERLKGVDSTLKIQPAKLEDSAVYLCASSAGGRNTEAFFGQGTRLTVV.

The chain is built from TRBV19 and TRBJ1-1; D is unclear. CDR3 size: 15 residues. Trimming removed 4 bases at V and 4 bases at J, with 16 bases between. Per germline, CDR1 LNHDA and CDR2 SQIVND (reference sequence). The CDR3 loop reads CASSSGTGGGTEAFF. The CDR3, as DNA: TGTGCCAGTAGTAGTGGTACGGGAGGCGGCACTGAAGCTTTCTTT.

CDR3: CASSGQWGLNYGYTF. The CDR3 DNA sequence: TGCGCCAGCAGTGGACAGTGGGGCTTAAACTATGGCTACACCTTC. This chain links TRBV10-2 with TRBJ1-2, with D possibly matching TRBD1 (5 bases). The germline V and J ends were trimmed by 4 bases and 2 bases, with 14 bases remaining between them. The V gene's germline CDR1 is WSHSY and CDR2 SAAADI. This CDR3 region has 15 residues.

This clone was counted once. The gene calls are TRBV5-6 and TRBJ1-1; no clear D. Germline CDR1 reads SGHDT; CDR2 reads YYEEEE. This CDR3 contains 12 residues. Trimming took 4 bases from V and 1 from J, leaving 5 bases between them. CDR3 protein: CASSSPNTEAFF. The CDR3 DNA sequence: TGTGCCAGCAGCAGCCCGAACACTGAAGCTTTCTTT. The whole variable domain, remainder taken from reference TRBV5-6 and TRBJ1-1, is DAGVTQSPTHLIKTRGQQVTLRCSPKSGHDTVSWYQQALGQGPQFIFQYYEEEERQRGNFPDRFSGHQFPNYSSELNVNALLLGDSALYLCASSSPNTEAFFGQGTRLTVV.

The chain uses TRBV14 and TRBJ2-2; D ambiguous. The CDR3 totals 17 residues. Germline loops: CDR1 SGHDN, CDR2 FVKESK. V lost 0 bases and J lost 1, with 12 bases in between. CDR3 region: CASSQDSGGGNTGELFF. DNA of the CDR3: TGTGCCAGCAGCCAAGATTCGGGTGGCGGGAACACCGGGGAGCTGTTTTTT.

CDR3 region: CASSEDGNYGYTF. CDR3 DNA: TGTGCCAGCAGTGAGGACGGAAACTATGGCTACACCTTC. The chain employs TRBV6-1 and TRBJ1-2; no reliable D call. V lost 3 bases and J lost 2, with 7 bases in between. CDR3 length: 13 residues. CDR1 and CDR2 from the germline V gene are MNHNS and SASEGT.

CDR3 region: CASRESLNHNEQFF. The CDR3, as DNA: TGTGCCAGCAGGGAGAGCCTAAACCACAATGAGCAGTTCTTC. This chain uses TRBV6-5 with TRBJ2-1, with no clear D. Trimming left V 6 bases short and J 5 bases short, with 14 bases between. Germline CDR1 MNHEY, CDR2 SVGAGI. This CDR3 spans 14 amino acids.

V usage is TRBV27 and J usage is TRBJ1-1, with 7 bases matching TRBD1. The ends lost 8 bases at V and 6 bases at J; junction bases unmatched: 6. Germline lookup yields CDR1 MNHEY and CDR2 SMNVEV (reference sequence). This CDR3 spans 12 amino acids. CDR3 residues: CASRNRGPEAFF. CDR3 sequence (DNA): TGTGCCAGCCGAAACAGGGGCCCTGAAGCTTTCTTT.

This clone has a single count. In DNA form, the CDR3 reads TGTGCCAGTCGGGGTTACTACGAGCAGTACGTC. It is translated as CASRGYYEQYV. The rearrangement joins TRBV18 to TRBJ2-7, with D possibly matching TRBD2 (5 bases). The CDR3 loop spans 11 amino acids. From germline, CDR1 is KGHSH and CDR2 LQKENI. V was pared by 9 bases and J by 3 bases, with 9 bases between.

The chain employs TRBV2 and TRBJ2-1, with D uncertain. There are 13 residues in the CDR3. From germline, CDR1 is SNHLY and CDR2 FYNNEI. Trimming took 1 base from V and 5 from J, leaving 6 bases between them. This CDR3 reads CASSEGRHNEQFF. DNA for the CDR3: TGTGCCAGCAGTGAAGGGCGGCACAATGAGCAGTTCTTC.

A word on this clone: The sample carries other DNA sequences with the same CDR3. The J gene is TRBJ2-2, the V gene TRBV5-1; 9 bases line up with TRBD1. The CDR3 is 13 amino acids. V lost 8 bases and J lost 3; bases outside the gene matches: 2. CDR1 is SGHRS and CDR2 is YFSETQ in the germline V gene. The CDR3 region is CASRTGDTGELFF. Here the CDR3 DNA reads TGCGCCAGTAGGACAGGGGACACCGGGGAGCTGTTTTTT.

The chain has TRBV28 and TRBJ2-3; TRBD2 aligns across 8 bases. The CDR3 contains 16 residues. The J segment lost 0 bases and the V segment lost 5 bases, leaving 7 bases of the junction unmatched. CDR1 MDHEN and CDR2 SYDVKM come from the germline V gene. CDR3 in DNA: TGTGCCAGCAGTCGTCGCGGGGGGAGCAGCACAGATACGCAGTATTTT. The encoded protein is CASSRRGGSSTDTQYF.

The V call is TRBV7-9, the J call TRBJ1-5; D might be TRBD1 (6 bases). The germline V gene has CDR1 SEHNR and CDR2 FQNEAQ (reference sequence). Between the trimmed V and J ends, which lost 5 bases and 4 bases, there was a span of 15 bases. The CDR3 spans 15 residues. CDR3 in amino acids: CASSPKGGLNQPQHF. CDR3 DNA: TGTGCCAGCAGCCCTAAGGGGGGACTAAATCAGCCCCAGCATTTT. The full variable domain, rest sourced from reference TRBV7-9 and TRBJ1-5, is DTGVSQNPRHKITKRGQNVTFRCDPISEHNRLYWYRQTLGQGPEFLTYFQNEAQLEKSRLLSDRFSAERPKGSFSTLEIQRTEQGDSAMYLCASSPKGGLNQPQHFGDGTRLSIL.

The V and J genes are TRBV18 and TRBJ2-5; 8 bases align to TRBD2. Trimming took 5 bases from V and 4 from J; bases not matched to a gene: 15. The germline CDR1 and CDR2 sequences are KGHSH and LQKENI. This CDR3 comprises 17 residues. The CDR3 DNA is TGTGCCAGCTCATCAGGGGCGCCGGGAGGGCCGGGAGAGACCCAGTACTTC. Its protein product is CASSSGAPGGPGETQYF.

The chain combines TRBV7-2 with TRBJ1-2, with 7 bases lining up with TRBD1. The CDR3 totals 15 residues. The V segment lost 4 bases and the J segment 8 bases; nucleotides outside the gene matches: 13. Germline values: CDR1 SGHTA, CDR2 FQGNSA. The CDR3 coding sequence is TGTGCCAGCAGCTCTCAAATGACAGGGACCGAAGGCTACACCTTC. This encodes CASSSQMTGTEGYTF.

This chain uses TRBV6-5 with TRBJ2-7, with 9 bases matching TRBD1. CDR1 is MNHEY, CDR2 SVGAGI, per germline. Unmatched junction bases numbered 3, after V lost 6 bases and J lost 3 bases. The CDR3 loop spans 13 amino acids. The CDR3 sequence: CASRRTGDYEQYV. The CDR3 bases are TGTGCCAGCAGGCGGACAGGGGACTACGAGCAGTACGTC.

In DNA form, the CDR3 reads TGTGCCAGTAATGACGGGGTGGTTACCGGGGAGCTGTTTTTT. Its protein is CASNDGVVTGELFF. This chain connects TRBV19 to TRBJ2-2; TRBD2 is a possible D gene (5 bases). Germline V gene sequence: CDR1 LNHDA, CDR2 SQIVND (reference sequence). The CDR3 runs 14 residues. V was trimmed by 7 bases and J by 5 bases, leaving 14 bases between them.

The J gene is TRBJ1-1, the V gene TRBV7-9, with a tentative D call TRBD1 (6 bases). The CDR3 spans 15 residues. The V gene lost 3 bases and the J gene lost 0 bases, with 11 bases spanning the gap. Germline V gives CDR1 SEHNR, CDR2 FQNEAQ (reference sequence). The CDR3 reads CASSFGGRVNTEAFF. CDR3 nucleotides: TGTGCCAGCAGCTTCGGGGGGCGAGTGAACACTGAAGCTTTCTTT.

The genes are TRBV3-1 (or the pseudogene TRBV3-2) and TRBJ1-4; D gene uncertain. V was shortened by 1 base and J by 8 bases, with 14 bases between the two germline ends. CDR1 is LGHDT, CDR2 YNNKEL, per germline (reference sequence). The CDR3 contains 15 residues. The CDR3 protein is CASSQARRRNEKLFF. The CDR3 region has the DNA TGTGCCAGCAGCCAAGCCAGGAGGCGTAACGAAAAACTGTTTTTT.

The CDR3 reads CASSHDSYGYTF. The CDR3 nucleotides read TGTGCCAGCAGCCACGACAGCTATGGCTACACCTTC. The rearrangement uses TRBV28 and TRBJ1-2; TRBD1 is a possible D gene (5 bases). Germline V gives CDR1 MDHEN, CDR2 SYDVKM. CDR3 length equals 12 residues. Trimming removed 6 bases from V and 4 bases from J, with 9 bases in between.

The V gene is TRBV18, the J gene TRBJ1-2; D is uncertain. This CDR3 spans 15 amino acids. Germline CDR1 reads KGHSH; CDR2 reads LQKENI. Trimming pared 3 bases from V and 2 bases from J, leaving 13 bases between. The CDR3 sequence is CASSPEGSPNYGYTF. The CDR3 coding sequence is TGTGCCAGCTCACCCGAAGGGTCCCCCAACTATGGCTACACCTTC.

The chain uses TRBV5-1 and TRBJ2-1, with TRBD1 matching over 10 bases. CDR1 is SGHRS and CDR2 is YFSETQ in the germline V gene. The junction had 5 bases not matched to a gene; V was cut back by 4 bases and J by 4 bases. This CDR3 is built from 15 residues. CDR3 in DNA: TGCGCCAGCAGCCATTGGGACAGGGGATACAATGAGCAGTTCTTC. Its protein product is CASSHWDRGYNEQFF.

The chain has TRBV19 and TRBJ1-1; D is possibly TRBD1 (6 bases). Germline V gene data show CDR1 as LNHDA and CDR2 as SQIVND (reference sequence). V lost 3 bases and J 4 bases, leaving 15 bases between the germline ends. This CDR3 is built from 15 residues. CDR3 nucleotide sequence: TGTGCCAGTAGTATCGCGACAAGGGGGGGCACTGAAGCTTTCTTT. It translates to CASSIATRGGTEAFF.

The chain carries TRBV20-1 and TRBJ1-1; D unclear. This CDR3 is 12 amino acids long. Germline V CDR1 and CDR2: DFQATT, SNEGSKA (reference sequence). The ends were cut back, 3 bases at V and 6 bases at J, with 11 bases in the middle. The CDR3 DNA reads TGCAGTGCTAGTCGTGTGGCATCTGAAGCTTTCTTT. Amino acids: CSASRVASEAFF.

The V call is TRBV27, the J call TRBJ1-6; D not resolved. The CDR3 loop spans 15 amino acids. The V gene's germline CDR1 is MNHEY and CDR2 SMNVEV (reference sequence). The germline V and J ends were trimmed by 4 bases and 6 bases, with 13 bases remaining between them. The CDR3 nucleotides are TGTGCCAGCAGTTCCCTCCGACCGTCTAATTCACCCCTCCACTTT. Amino acids: CASSSLRPSNSPLHF.

The V call is TRBV6-5, the J call TRBJ1-1; D unresolved. The V gene's germline CDR1 is MNHEY and CDR2 SVGAGI. The CDR3 consists of 12 residues. V lost 6 bases and J lost 0, with 5 bases in between. The CDR3: CASRRMNTEAFF. The CDR3 DNA reads as TGTGCCAGCAGGCGTATGAACACTGAAGCTTTCTTT.

The chain is built from TRBV30 and TRBJ1-1; possible D gene TRBD1, 5 bases. The CDR3 is made up of 14 amino acids. The germline V gene encodes CDR1 GTSNPN and CDR2 SVGIG (reference sequence). V gave up 1 base and J gave up 1 base, with 10 bases separating them. CDR3 sequence (DNA): TGTGCCTGGAGTGGCGGGGGTAGGAACACTGAAGCTTTCTTT. Its translation is CAWSGGGRNTEAFF.

The chain recombines TRBV7-8 with TRBJ2-3; the match to TRBD2 covers 7 bases. The length of the CDR3 is 13 residues. Germline values: CDR1 SGHVS, CDR2 FQNEAQ. V trimming: 5 bases; J trimming: 6 bases; junction bases outside the gene matches: 5. DNA for the CDR3: TGTGCCAGCAGCAAGGGACTATCGGATACGCAGTATTTT. Encoded protein: CASSKGLSDTQYF.

The chain joins TRBV10-3 to TRBJ2-4, with TRBD2 matching 14 bases. V gave up 5 bases and J gave up 1 base; unmatched junction bases: 13. The CDR3 extends over 20 amino acids. The germline V gene encodes CDR1 ENHRY and CDR2 SYGVKD. CDR3 nucleotides: TGTGCCATCAGTAGAAGGACTAGCGGGAGGAGAAGGTTGGCCAAAAACATTCAGTACTTC. This sequence encodes CAISRRTSGRRRLAKNIQYF.

This chain links TRBV27 with TRBJ2-1; 9 bases are shared with TRBD2. Germline values: CDR1 MNHEY, CDR2 SMNVEV (reference sequence). This CDR3 comprises 16 residues. V trimming: 1 base; J trimming: 6 bases; junction bases outside the gene matches: 7. The CDR3 is CASSLLSRGGANEQFF. The CDR3 DNA reads TGTGCCAGCAGTTTATTATCCCGCGGGGGGGCCAATGAGCAGTTCTTC.

The gene calls are TRBV28 and TRBJ2-2; 14 bases are a match to TRBD2. Germline CDR1 MDHEN, CDR2 SYDVKM. The trim removed 4 bases at V and 10 bases at J, leaving 14 bases unmatched. The CDR3 consists of 18 residues. The CDR3 reads CASSSLMPGLAGVEELFF. As DNA, the CDR3 is TGTGCCAGCAGTTCTCTTATGCCGGGACTAGCGGGGGTCGAGGAGCTGTTTTTT. Complete variable domain (other parts from reference TRBV28 and TRBJ2-2): DVKVTQSSRYLVKRTGEKVFLECVQDMDHENMFWYRQDPGLGLRLIYFSYDVKMKEKGDIPEGYSVSREKKERFSLILESASTNQTSMYLCASSSLMPGLAGVEELFFGEGSRLTVL.

The gene calls are TRBV13 and TRBJ2-3; D is perhaps TRBD2 (5 bases). Trimming cost V 4 bases and J 0 bases, with 11 bases left between them. Germline V gene lookup returns CDR1 PRHDT and CDR2 FYEKMQ (reference sequence). The length of the CDR3 is 15 residues. The CDR3 sequence is CASSSSGPSTDTQYF. As DNA, the CDR3 is TGTGCCAGCAGCTCGAGCGGCCCGAGCACAGATACGCAGTATTTT.